The text below deals with one TCR beta chain. Antigen: not known. Here immunoSEQ multiplex PCR was the method, and the copy in TCRdb shows in-frame clones only, minus some. Of some 100,000 clones in the sample, around nine tenths are singletons; the top ten hold 9.5% to 15%. The sample originates from a study of T cell responses to AZD1222 COVID-19 vaccine. Study details: Pooled in the analysis were second doses at about 4 or about 12 weeks.

Study-wide results and limits: Only a handful of AZD1222 recipients, several in all, had baseline seropositivity. Repertoires were sampled only after the peak T cell response. Among the donors, most were white British and more were female, and clonal diversity was possibly underestimated.

The receptor comes from an adult in good health. The starting material was peripheral blood, obtained on day 0 of AZD1222 vaccination.

CDR3 residues: CASSSPGGLAGLYEQYF. In DNA, the CDR3 is TGTGCCAGCAGTTCACCCGGGGGACTAGCGGGCCTCTACGAGCAGTACTTC. The V gene is TRBV28, the J gene TRBJ2-7, with 12 bases lining up with TRBD2. Germline V gives CDR1 MDHEN, CDR2 SYDVKM. The CDR3 has 17 amino acids. V dropped 4 bases and J dropped 3; count of bases not matched to a gene: 10.